A single sample gave rise to the 9 T cell receptor beta chains below, sequenced in a study of cytotoxic CD8 clonotypes in ibrutinib-treated CLL. Only in-frame clones appear in the TCRdb table, and some are missing; sequencing was by immunoSEQ multiplex PCR. This table holds 150,000 or so clones, around 82% found once. The starting material was PBMCs, obtained after 36 months of ibrutinib treatment. The receptors stem from a human donor with chronic lymphocytic leukemia.

V usage is TRBV5-4 and J usage is TRBJ1-5; D call uncertain. Germline lookup yields CDR1 SGHNT and CDR2 YYREEE (reference sequence). Trimming removed 4 bases at V and 0 bases at J, with 8 bases between. The CDR3 has 14 amino acids. CDR3 DNA: TGTGCCAGCAGCCCGGGCCTTAGCAATCAGCCCCAGCATTTT. Protein product: CASSPGLSNQPQHF.

The genes are TRBV6-5 and TRBJ2-1; tentatively, D is TRBD2 (7 bases). V lost 5 bases and J 5 bases, leaving 10 bases between the germline ends. The CDR3 is 13 residues long. In germline, CDR1 is MNHEY, CDR2 SVGAGI. The CDR3 DNA sequence: TGTGCCAGCAGTGTCGGGGGGCACAATGAGCAGTTCTTC. It encodes CASSVGGHNEQFF.

The J gene is TRBJ1-2, the V gene TRBV5-1; D gene ambiguous. The CDR3 length is 16 residues. V shed 3 bases and J shed 6 bases, with 21 bases lying between them. Germline V CDR1 and CDR2: SGHRS, YFSETQ. Here the CDR3 reads CASSSLSSWGLNGYTF. As DNA, the CDR3 is TGCGCCAGCAGCTCCCTATCCTCATGGGGTTTGAATGGCTACACCTTC.

The chain employs TRBV6-6 and TRBJ2-2; 9 bases agree with TRBD1. Germline CDR1 reads MNHNY; CDR2 reads SVGAGI (reference sequence). Trimming removed 2 bases from V and 5 bases from J; junction bases left unmatched: 6. CDR3 length: 16 amino acids. The CDR3 DNA is TGTGCCAGCAGTTACACCGGGACAGGGAGTACCGGGGAGCTGTTTTTT. Protein: CASSYTGTGSTGELFF.

The chain combines TRBV6-1 with TRBJ2-7; 10 bases are a match to TRBD1. CDR1 MNHNS and CDR2 SASEGT come from the germline V gene. V shed 4 bases and J 0 bases; nucleotides not matched to a gene: 9. The CDR3 is 17 amino acids. This CDR3 is CASSAIRQGAVSYEQYF. CDR3 nucleotide sequence: TGTGCCAGCAGTGCGATTCGACAGGGGGCTGTCTCCTACGAGCAGTACTTC.

This clone was picked up many times. The chain joins TRBV6-5 to TRBJ1-4; D is possibly TRBD1 (6 bases). V lost 2 bases and J 7 bases, leaving 11 bases between the germline ends. There are 14 residues in the CDR3. Germline CDR1 MNHEY, CDR2 SVGAGI. CDR3 region: CASSYLQGSEKLFF. CDR3 nucleotides: TGTGCCAGCAGTTACCTACAGGGTAGTGAAAAACTGTTTTTT.

The rearrangement links TRBV19 to TRBJ1-1; D gene unclear. This CDR3 region has 13 residues. Looked up from germline, CDR1 is LNHDA and CDR2 is SQIVND (reference sequence). Trimming left V 3 bases short and J 0 bases short, with 5 bases between. The CDR3 reads CASSIRMNTEAFF. The CDR3 DNA reads as TGTGCCAGTAGTATTAGGATGAACACTGAAGCTTTCTTT.

The J gene is TRBJ2-7, the V gene TRBV5-6; D possibly uses TRBD1 or TRBD2 (5 bases each). Germline V gene data show CDR1 as SGHDT and CDR2 as YYEEEE. V was shortened by 5 bases and J by 2 bases, with 14 bases between the two germline ends. The CDR3 loop spans 14 amino acids. Here the CDR3 DNA reads TGTGCCAGCAGTACAGGCTTCGGGGCCTACGAGCAGTACTTC. Protein sequence: CASSTGFGAYEQYF.

V gene TRBV15 combines with J gene TRBJ1-5; 9 bases match TRBD1. The CDR3 totals 16 residues. Looked up from germline, CDR1 is LNHNV and CDR2 is YYDKDF (reference sequence). J lost 4 bases, V lost 0 bases, and 4 bases had no gene match. CDR3 nucleotide sequence: TGTGCCACCAGCAGAGAAGGCGGGACAGGGAATCAGCCCCAGCATTTT. It encodes CATSREGGTGNQPQHF.